This entry concerns a single T cell receptor beta chain. This clonotype was detected many times. What this receptor recognizes is not known. No much larger clone exists at a distance of one base, and base qualities are not known. This sample was included in a study of T-cell reconstitution after alpha-beta-depleted transplantation in children (dated by TCRdb to the mid-2010s). Study-level background: T-cell immune reconstitution after TCRalphabeta/CD19-depleted allogeneic hematopoietic cell transplantation in children was quantitatively tracked in the study by means of TCR repertoire profiling. Study-level results and caveats: The apparently early recovery of alphabetaT-cell counts about two months after transplant reportedly depended on only several hundred rapidly expanded clones that came from non-depleted graft cells. Over the following months the frequencies of hyperexpanded clones went down, and after one year T-cell counts and TCRbeta diversity were mostly credited to newly produced T cells. In some patients, the high TCRbeta diversity seen at day 60 was put down to recipient T cells and intrathymic progenitors that had survived conditioning.

Libraries came from PCR. The data were produced on an Illumina HiSeq 2500. To normalize quantification of the TCRbeta repertoire, the TCR libraries were built with molecular barcoding that relied on unique molecular identifiers. The public sequencing data were trimmed at Q25 with fastp and processed into clonotypes with MiXCR by TCRdb, which kept only in-frame beta chains. When rows share a CDR3 protein, they turn into one entry using the most common DNA and genes. Counted in this sample were 200,000 to 250,000 distinct CDR3 sequences; around 9.9% of them appeared once. The ten largest clonotypes hold 28% of the sample. The V and J ends are trimmed by 3 bases and 6 bases, leaving 17 bases between them. The CDR3 holds 15 amino acids from the cysteine to the phenylalanine. The retained sequence is limited to the CDR3, 45 bases, with the frame set at the first base. As encoded in the germline V gene, CDR1 is SGHRS while CDR2 is YFSETQ.

The treatment or condition label, as the study defines it: allogeneic hematopoietic cell transplantation with graft depleted of TCRalphabeta T cells and CD19 B cells. The children who served as transplant recipients had been given grafts of TCRalphabeta/CD19-depleted allogeneic hematopoietic cells. The TCR was taken from a child younger than two with acute myeloid leukemia, due to receive a stem cell transplant. Sequenced material: PBMCs, taken before TCRalphabeta/CD19-depleted stem cell transplant. The sequence joins TRBV5-1 to TRBJ2-3, and possibly TRBD1, on 6 matching bases. The sequenced DNA: TGCGCCAGCAGCTATACAGGGAGTTCCGGGGATACGCAGTATTTT. It encodes CASSYTGSSGDTQYF. The CDR3, completed at both ends by the reference TRBV5-1 and TRBJ2-3 genes, gives the full variable domain KAGVTQTPRYLIKTRGQQVTLSCSPISGHRSVSWYQQTPGQGLQFLFEYFSETQRNKGNFPGRFSGRQFSNSRSEMNVSTLELGDSALYLCASSYTGSSGDTQYFGPGTRLTVL.